A selection of T cell receptor beta chains follows, all from one sample in a study of early T cells in non-severe SARS-CoV-2 infection. MiXCR, run by TCRdb on the 5' RACE reads, gives a single entry per CDR3 protein. This sample yields about 94,000 distinct CDR3 sequences, of which 13% are seen a single time; around 2.4% belongs to the top ten. The material sequenced was whole blood. The receptors come from an adult who was a healthcare worker with PCR-confirmed SARS-CoV-2 infection or an uninfected control (not recorded which). The CDR3 runs from the conserved cysteine through the conserved F or W. A D gene is named only where the DNA matches it firmly. Only part of the rows carry a size: once, few, many, or a class if the clone is expanded.

TRBV12-3/TRBV12-4,NA,TRBJ2-2,NA,CASVSGTPTGELFF,TGTGCCAGCGTATCCGGGACCCCAACCGGGGAGCTGTTTTTT
TRBV6-1,TRBD2,TRBJ2-1,many,CATDESGGLNNEQFF,TGTGCCACCGACGAAAGCGGGGGGCTTAACAATGAGCAGTTCTTC
TRBV7-9,TRBD1,TRBJ1-1,NA,CASSRDRARNTEAFF,TGTGCCAGCAGCCGTGACAGGGCCCGGAACACTGAAGCTTTCTTT
TRBV11-3,NA,TRBJ2-2,many,CASSFSGTGELFF,TGTGCCAGCAGCTTCAGCGGCACCGGGGAGCTGTTTTTT
TRBV6-5,TRBD1,TRBJ1-1,few,CASSNYRGQIEAFF,TGTGCCAGCAGTAACTACAGGGGGCAGATTGAAGCTTTCTTT
TRBV24-1,NA,TRBJ2-5,few,CATSEGAETQYF,TGTGCCACCAGTGAGGGGGCAGAGACCCAGTACTTC
TRBV24-1,TRBD1,TRBJ1-1,many,CATSGTGDTEAFF,TGTGCCACCTCAGGGACAGGGGACACTGAAGCTTTCTTT
TRBV5-1,NA,TRBJ1-1,NA,CASSLQGREAFF,TGCGCCAGCAGCTTACAAGGCCGTGAAGCTTTCTTT
TRBV7-9,TRBD1,TRBJ2-5,few,CASSHRDRRQETQYF,TGTGCCAGCAGCCACCGGGACAGGCGACAAGAGACCCAGTACTTC
TRBV5-1,NA,TRBJ1-1,many,CASSLVVGMEAFF,TGCGCCAGCAGCTTGGTCGTGGGTATGGAAGCTTTCTTT
TRBV19,NA,TRBJ1-4,few,CASTEANEKLFF,TGTGCCAGTACCGAGGCTAATGAAAAACTGTTTTTT
TRBV20-1,TRBD1,TRBJ2-7,few,CSATNPGQANYEQYF,TGCAGTGCTACCAACCCCGGACAGGCCAACTACGAGCAGTACTTC
TRBV7-2,NA,TRBJ2-1,many,CASSSPSGANEQFF,TGTGCCAGCAGCTCCCCGTCTGGGGCCAATGAGCAGTTCTTC
TRBV2,NA,TRBJ1-2,many,CASSETGDAFDGYTF,TGTGCCAGCAGTGAAACGGGGGACGCGTTTGATGGCTACACCTTC
TRBV15,TRBD1,TRBJ2-5,NA,CATSRGTGLSGTQYF,TGTGCCACCAGCAGGGGGACAGGGCTTTCGGGGACCCAGTACTTC
TRBV5-5,NA,TRBJ2-3,few,CASSPMEDTQYF,TGTGCCAGCAGCCCCATGGAAGATACGCAGTATTTT
TRBV6-5,TRBD2,TRBJ2-7,NA,CASSFGGGSSYEQYF,TGTGCCAGCAGTTTCGGCGGGGGGAGCTCCTACGAGCAGTACTTC
TRBV20-1,NA,TRBJ2-3,few,CSARFADTQYF,TGCAGTGCTAGGTTTGCAGATACGCAGTATTTT
TRBV28,NA,TRBJ1-4,NA,CASSYGGVATNEKLFF,TGTGCCAGCAGTTACGGGGGCGTGGCAACTAATGAAAAACTGTTTTTT
TRBV12-3/TRBV12-4,TRBD1,TRBJ2-3,many,CASSPSGTGTDTQYF,TGTGCCAGCAGTCCTTCCGGGACAGGCACAGATACGCAGTATTTT
TRBV15,NA,TRBJ2-1,NA,CATSRVQIYNEQFF,TGTGCCACCAGCAGGGTTCAGATTTACAATGAGCAGTTCTTC
TRBV6-2/TRBV6-3,TRBD2,TRBJ2-1,NA,CASSLELAGAPYEQFF,TGTGCCAGCAGTTTGGAATTAGCGGGGGCCCCCTATGAGCAGTTCTTC
TRBV11-2,NA,TRBJ2-1,NA,CASSLGGRQGLDEQFF,TGTGCCAGCAGCTTAGGGGGGCGGCAGGGGTTGGATGAGCAGTTCTTC
TRBV9,NA,TRBJ2-7,many,CASSLRGFDEQYF,TGTGCCAGCAGCCTCCGGGGGTTCGACGAGCAGTACTTC
TRBV7-6,NA,TRBJ1-1,NA,CASSSEVGTEAFF,TGTGCCAGCAGCTCGGAGGTCGGCACTGAAGCTTTCTTT
TRBV12-3/TRBV12-4,TRBD1,TRBJ1-4,NA,CASSSGTGEKLFF,TGTGCCAGCAGTTCCGGGACAGGTGAAAAACTGTTTTTT
TRBV3-1,NA,TRBJ2-7,few,CASSQNMRISYEQYF,TGTGCCAGCAGCCAAAATATGCGGATCTCCTACGAGCAGTACTTC
TRBV2,NA,TRBJ2-6,few,CASIPGLAGANVLTF,TGTGCCAGCATTCCGGGTTTGGCTGGGGCCAACGTCCTGACTTTC
TRBV12-3/TRBV12-4,NA,TRBJ1-4,NA,CASSLLGGGEKLFF,TGTGCCAGCAGTTTACTTGGAGGTGGTGAAAAACTGTTTTTT
TRBV7-2,TRBD1,TRBJ2-3,many,CASSPDRTGGDTQYF,TGTGCCAGCAGCCCCGATCGGACAGGGGGAGATACGCAGTATTTT
TRBV12-3/TRBV12-4,TRBD1,TRBJ1-4,NA,CASTKIGTVLHKLFF,TGTGCCAGCACCAAAATCGGGACAGTTCTCCATAAACTGTTTTTT
TRBV29-1,NA,TRBJ1-1,few,CSAEKEQGTEAFF,TGCAGCGCTGAAAAAGAGCAGGGCACTGAAGCTTTCTTT
TRBV5-1,TRBD1,TRBJ2-1,many,CASSFGQGRDNEQFF,TGCGCCAGCAGCTTTGGACAGGGACGGGACAATGAGCAGTTCTTC
TRBV20-1,NA,TRBJ1-2,NA,CSATLLEANYGYTF,TGCAGTGCTACCCTTCTAGAAGCTAACTATGGCTACACCTTC
TRBV7-9,NA,TRBJ2-7,NA,CASSGNYEQYF,TGTGCCAGCAGCGGCAACTACGAGCAGTACTTC
TRBV11-2,NA,TRBJ1-2,many,CASSLVRQAALSGYTF,TGTGCCAGCAGCTTAGTACGACAGGCCGCCCTTAGCGGCTACACCTTC
TRBV20-1,NA,TRBJ1-6,NA,CSARDIQYTWNSPLHF,TGCAGTGCTAGAGATATACAGTACACTTGGAATTCACCCCTCCACTTT
TRBV5-4,TRBD2,TRBJ2-1,many,CASSSGGGGATYNEQFF,TGTGCCAGCAGCTCCGGAGGCGGGGGGGCCACCTACAATGAGCAGTTCTTC
TRBV29-1,NA,TRBJ2-3,NA,CSVDAGLGTDTQYF,TGCAGCGTTGACGCAGGGTTGGGCACAGATACGCAGTATTTT
TRBV5-1,TRBD1,TRBJ2-6,many,CASSPPDRGSWGANVLTF,TGCGCCAGCAGCCCGCCGGACAGGGGGAGCTGGGGGGCCAACGTCCTGACTTTC
TRBV5-4,TRBD1,TRBJ1-1,few,CASSSPTGRTTEAFF,TGTGCCAGCAGCTCGCCGACAGGGAGGACGACTGAAGCTTTCTTT
TRBV3-1,NA,TRBJ1-1,NA,CASSPTDMNTEAFF,TGTGCCAGCAGCCCGACAGACATGAACACTGAAGCTTTCTTT